The 5 T cell receptor beta chains listed next were all sequenced from one sample in a study of T-cell memory formation after mild COVID-19. In TCRdb, the 5' RACE reads were re-called with MiXCR into one record per CDR3 protein. The data contain 400,000 to 550,000 distinct CDR3 sequences, 20% to 30% of them singletons. Material: PBMCs or a T cell subset sorted from them (not recorded which). The receptors were sampled from an adult woman who had mild COVID-19 (a few samples of this study predate the infection). Cell type and time point are not known.

CDR3 nucleotide sequence: TGTGCCAGCAGCCCTTGGGACAGGGAAGATGGCAGCAATCAGCCCCAGCATTTT. Translating gives CASSPWDREDGSNQPQHF. V usage is TRBV7-2 and J usage is TRBJ1-5; 9 bases align to TRBD1. The CDR3 is 18 residues long. The germline CDR1 and CDR2 sequences are SGHTA and FQGNSA. The V and J ends lost 5 bases and 1 base, in that order; junction bases with no gene match: 12.

This clonotype was counted between two and nine times. The CDR3 coding sequence is TGCAGTGCTAGGACAGGGGGCATCGACACTGAAGCTTTCTTT. Protein product: CSARTGGIDTEAFF. This rearrangement joins TRBV20-1 to TRBJ1-1; TRBD1 agrees at 10 bases. The CDR3 consists of 14 residues. Losses at the gene ends were 3 bases for V and 3 bases for J; bases not matched to a gene: 4. CDR1 DFQATT and CDR2 SNEGSKA come from the germline V gene (reference sequence).

There are many counts of this clonotype. The chain recombines TRBV12-3 or TRBV12-4 with TRBJ2-5, with D possibly being TRBD1 (5 bases). The V gene lost 6 bases and the J gene lost 2 bases, with 19 bases spanning the gap. This CDR3 contains 16 residues. CDR3 nucleotide sequence: TGTGCCAGCAGCCCAACGCAGGGTATTGGACAAGAGACCCAGTACTTC. Protein: CASSPTQGIGQETQYF.

This clonotype has a handful of counts. V and J are TRBV25-1 and TRBJ2-6, with D maybe TRBD1 (6 bases). The ends were cut back, 1 base at V and 0 bases at J, with 7 bases in the middle. CDR3 length equals 16 residues. Germline CDR1 MGHDK, CDR2 SYGVNS. The CDR3 protein is CASSEWGHSGANVLTF. CDR3 sequence (DNA): TGTGCCAGCAGTGAATGGGGACACTCTGGGGCCAACGTCCTGACTTTC.

This clonotype was found many times. The gene calls are TRBV27 and TRBJ1-1, with D unresolved. CDR3 size: 13 residues. With 2 bases removed from V and 1 base from J, the gap between germline ends came to 5 bases. Germline assignment: CDR1 MNHEY and CDR2 SMNVEV (reference sequence). In nucleotides, the CDR3 is TGTGCCAGCAGTTTAGTTAGGAACACTGAAGCTTTCTTT. Its translation is CASSLVRNTEAFF.